What follows are 23 T cell receptor beta chains derived from one specimen sequenced in a study of blood T cell repertoires in COVID-19. TCRdb's copy holds only in-frame clones and misses some; the assay was immunoSEQ multiplex PCR. The sample includes hundreds of thousands of clones, roughly 88% seen only once; the top ten take more than 1.4%. Sequencing input: peripheral blood. All receptors derive from a woman in her twenties or thirties with active or convalescent COVID-19.

The CDR3 coding sequence is TGTGCCAGCAGTTTGGCAGGGGGGAAAAACTATGGCTACACCTTC. Translating it yields CASSLAGGKNYGYTF. The V gene is TRBV27, the J gene TRBJ1-2, with TRBD1 matching over 7 bases. Germline values: CDR1 MNHEY, CDR2 SMNVEV (reference sequence). V was pared by 3 bases and J by 2 bases, with 6 bases of the junction left unmatched. This CDR3 has 15 amino acids.

V usage is TRBV5-1 and J usage is TRBJ1-2, with D possibly being TRBD1 (5 bases). The V and J ends lost 3 bases and 0 bases respectively, with 12 bases between them. Germline CDR1 and CDR2: SGHRS and YFSETQ. This CDR3 is 15 amino acids long. The DNA for the CDR3 is TGCGCCAGCAGCTACCTGGGGACTACTAACTATGGCTACACCTTC. This translates into CASSYLGTTNYGYTF.

This clone has only one observation. The chain combines TRBV28 with TRBJ2-5; 9 bases match TRBD1. Germline V lookup: CDR1 MDHEN, CDR2 SYDVKM. The CDR3 length is 13 residues. The junction had 2 bases not matched to a gene; V was cut back by 9 bases and J by 0 bases. The CDR3 here is CASDRGYQETQYF. Written as DNA, the CDR3 is TGTGCCAGTGACAGGGGGTACCAAGAGACCCAGTACTTC.

The chain links TRBV4-1 to TRBJ1-2; 8 bases match TRBD1. V was pared by 5 bases and J by 5 bases, with 13 bases of the junction left unmatched. This CDR3 has 16 residues. Germline V CDR1 and CDR2: MGHRA, YSYEKL. The CDR3 is CASSVPFSRGRYGYTF. DNA of the CDR3: TGCGCCAGCAGCGTCCCTTTCTCCAGGGGGCGTTATGGCTACACCTTC.

The chain recombines TRBV18 with TRBJ1-5; 7 bases fit TRBD1. CDR1 is KGHSH and CDR2 is LQKENI in the germline V gene. This CDR3 is built from 16 residues. Trimming at V came to 3 bases and at J to 6 bases, leaving 11 bases not matched to a gene. The CDR3 sequence is CASSPGRGLGSQPQHF. In DNA form, the CDR3 reads TGTGCCAGCTCACCGGGAAGGGGGCTCGGTAGTCAGCCCCAGCATTTT.

The chain joins TRBV7-2 to TRBJ2-1, with TRBD2 identical over 8 bases. The junction had 8 bases not matched to a gene; V was cut back by 0 bases and J by 10 bases. The CDR3 length is 15 residues. Germline CDR1 SGHTA, CDR2 FQGNSA. The CDR3 is CASSLAGLVVGEQFF. The CDR3 bases are TGTGCCAGCAGCTTAGCGGGACTAGTAGTAGGCGAGCAGTTCTTC.

The table lists this clone with a few counts. This chain joins TRBV27 and TRBJ1-1, with D tentatively TRBD1 (6 bases). The V gene lost 3 bases and the J gene lost 2 bases, with 13 bases spanning the gap. This CDR3 region has 15 residues. CDR1 and CDR2 (germline): MNHEY, SMNVEV (reference sequence). CDR3 sequence (DNA): TGTGCCAGCAGTTTTCTGACAGGTATCAACACTGAAGCTTTCTTT. This encodes CASSFLTGINTEAFF.

The chain is built from TRBV29-1 and TRBJ2-7; TRBD2 aligns across 9 bases. V trimming: 5 bases; J trimming: 5 bases; junction bases outside the gene matches: 7. From germline, CDR1 is SQVTM and CDR2 ANQGSEA. The length of the CDR3 is 13 residues. The CDR3 here is CSVLASGNNEQYF. The CDR3 nucleotides are TGCAGCGTTCTAGCTAGCGGGAATAACGAGCAGTACTTC.

The CDR3 DNA reads TGTGCCAGCAGTTCGGGTATAGCGGGAGTCAGCACAGATACGCAGTATTTT. Amino acid sequence: CASSSGIAGVSTDTQYF. The rearrangement joins TRBV27 to TRBJ2-3; 9 positions agree with TRBD2. The CDR3 is made up of 17 amino acids. From germline, CDR1 is MNHEY and CDR2 SMNVEV (reference sequence). Losses at the gene ends were 4 bases for V and 0 bases for J; bases not matched to a gene: 8.

The chain employs TRBV5-6 and TRBJ1-1, with TRBD1 matching over 7 bases. J was trimmed by 8 bases and V by 1 base; bases with no gene match: 8. This CDR3 spans 14 amino acids. CDR1 and CDR2 from the germline V gene are SGHDT and YYEEEE. CDR3 in DNA: TGTGCCAGCAGCTTGCCCGGACAGGTGGGAGAAGCTTTCTTT. Translation: CASSLPGQVGEAFF.

About this clone itself: The junction departs from the called germline gene at one end, perhaps through a read error. V and J are TRBV2 and TRBJ1-2, with D possibly TRBD1 on 5 matching bases. The CDR3 is 15 amino acids. The germline V gene has CDR1 SNHLY and CDR2 FYNNEI. CDR3 coding DNA: TGTGCCAGCAGTTCTGTATGGGGGGAACCCTATAGCTACACCTTC. Translated: CASSSVWGEPYSYTF.

The chain couples TRBV7-9 to TRBJ1-6, with D possibly matching TRBD1 (6 bases). V was cut by 2 bases and J by 8 bases, with 19 bases left in between. Germline V lookup: CDR1 SEHNR, CDR2 FQNEAQ (reference sequence). The CDR3 spans 17 residues. CDR3 nucleotide sequence: TGTGCCAGCAGCTTAAGTTTCGGGGCAGGGGATGATTCACCCCTCCACTTT. It specifies CASSLSFGAGDDSPLHF. The full variable domain, its missing parts supplied by reference TRBV7-9 and TRBJ1-6, is DTGVSQNPRHKITKRGQNVTFRCDPISEHNRLYWYRQTLGQGPEFLTYFQNEAQLEKSRLLSDRFSAERPKGSFSTLEIQRTEQGDSAMYLCASSLSFGAGDDSPLHFGNGTRLTVT.

This clone occurred a few times. This rearrangement joins TRBV5-5 to TRBJ1-1, with 8 positions matching TRBD1. Germline V gene lookup returns CDR1 SGHKS and CDR2 YYEKEE (reference sequence). Trimming took 4 bases from V and 8 from J; bases not matched to a gene: 4. The CDR3 runs to 12 residues. Here the CDR3 reads CASSNRGLEAFF. CDR3 nucleotide sequence: TGTGCCAGCAGCAACAGGGGGTTAGAAGCTTTCTTT. Full variable domain (outside the CDR3, taken from reference TRBV5-5 and TRBJ1-1): DAGVTQSPTHLIKTRGQQVTLRCSPISGHKSVSWYQQVLGQGPQFIFQYYEKEERGRGNFPDRFSARQFPNYSSELNVNALLLGDSALYLCASSNRGLEAFFGQGTRLTVV.

V usage is TRBV2 and J usage is TRBJ2-2, with 8 bases fitting TRBD1. This CDR3 has 14 residues. The germline CDR1 and CDR2 sequences are SNHLY and FYNNEI. Trimming cost V 8 bases and J 2 bases; bases outside gene matches: 4. CDR3 sequence reads: CASQGAVNTGELFF. The CDR3 bases are TGTGCCAGCCAGGGGGCAGTTAACACCGGGGAGCTGTTTTTT.

The chain has TRBV4-1 and TRBJ2-3; a weak D match, TRBD1 (5 bases). This CDR3 contains 15 residues. Trimming cost V 0 bases and J 0 bases, with 7 bases left between them. Germline V lookup: CDR1 MGHRA, CDR2 YSYEKL. CDR3 in amino acids: CASSQEGRSTDTQYF. The DNA for the CDR3 is TGCGCCAGCAGCCAAGAGGGGCGGAGCACAGATACGCAGTATTTT.

The chain uses TRBV10-3 and TRBJ2-5, with 7 bases fitting TRBD1. Per the germline V gene, CDR1 is ENHRY and CDR2 is SYGVKD. This CDR3 is built from 14 residues. The junction had 6 bases not matched to a gene; V was cut back by 3 bases and J by 5 bases. The CDR3, as DNA: TGTGCCATCAGTGACCGACAGGGTGGGGAGACCCAGTACTTC. Translation: CAISDRQGGETQYF.

The chain has TRBV7-2 and TRBJ1-3; possible D gene TRBD1, 6 bases. Germline values: CDR1 SGHTA, CDR2 FQGNSA. This CDR3 has 14 residues. The ends were cut back, 5 bases at V and 7 bases at J, with 15 bases in the middle. CDR3 protein: CASSPGQSPNTIYF. CDR3 in DNA: TGTGCCAGCAGCCCGGGACAATCCCCGAACACCATATATTTT.

This clone was recorded once. V gene TRBV27 combines with J gene TRBJ1-1, with D uncertain. V was shortened by 6 bases and J by 1 base, with 6 bases between the two germline ends. CDR3 length: 12 residues. Germline CDR1 reads MNHEY; CDR2 reads SMNVEV (reference sequence). CDR3 sequence reads: CASRAGNTEAFF. In DNA form, the CDR3 reads TGTGCCAGCAGGGCGGGGAACACTGAAGCTTTCTTT.

The chain's CDR3 is CSVRTKQDGKLFF. The CDR3 DNA sequence: TGCAGCGTCCGCACGAAGCAGGATGGAAAACTGTTTTTT. The chain links TRBV29-1 to TRBJ1-4; D is uncertain. Germline-derived CDR1 and CDR2 are SQVTM and ANQGSEA. The CDR3 runs to 13 residues. The V and J ends lost 6 bases and 10 bases respectively, with 18 bases between them.

This chain uses TRBV6-5 with TRBJ2-5, with 9 bases aligning to TRBD2. Trimming cost V 5 bases and J 7 bases; bases outside gene matches: 8. The CDR3 extends over 14 amino acids. The germline V gene has CDR1 MNHEY and CDR2 SVGAGI. The CDR3 DNA follows: TGTGCCAGCAGTAACTTAGCGGGAGTAGCGACCCAGTACTTC. It specifies CASSNLAGVATQYF.

Only one count was recorded for this clone. The gene calls are TRBV12-3 or TRBV12-4 and TRBJ2-2; D gene unclear. CDR3 length: 13 amino acids. Trimming took off 3 bases at V and 4 bases at J, with 6 bases between the two ends. The CDR3, as DNA: TGTGCCAGCAGTTTTTCAGGCACCGGGGAGCTGTTTTTT. Its translation: CASSFSGTGELFF.

J is TRBJ1-2 and V is TRBV25-1, with 7 bases fitting TRBD1. Unmatched junction bases numbered 2, after V lost 3 bases and J lost 4 bases. Germline V lookup: CDR1 MGHDK, CDR2 SYGVNS. The CDR3 is 13 residues long. Here the CDR3 reads CASSDAGGYGYTF. The CDR3 nucleotides read TGTGCCAGCAGTGACGCAGGGGGCTATGGCTACACCTTC.

Turning to this clone: Other DNA sequences in the same sample also yield this CDR3. CDR3 nucleotide sequence: TGTGCCAGTAAGGGACAGGGGAATTCACCCCTCCACTTT. It codes for CASKGQGNSPLHF. The chain uses TRBV19 and TRBJ1-6; TRBD1 matches at 10 bases. V dropped 7 bases and J dropped 7; count of bases not matched to a gene: 1. The CDR3 runs to 13 residues. Germline V lookup: CDR1 LNHDA, CDR2 SQIVND (reference sequence). Complete variable domain (other parts from reference TRBV19 and TRBJ1-6): DGGITQSPKYLFRKEGQNVTLSCEQNLNHDAMYWYRQDPGQGLRLIYYSQIVNDFQKGDIAEGYSVSREKKESFPLTVTSAQKNPTAFYLCASKGQGNSPLHFGNGTRLTVT.